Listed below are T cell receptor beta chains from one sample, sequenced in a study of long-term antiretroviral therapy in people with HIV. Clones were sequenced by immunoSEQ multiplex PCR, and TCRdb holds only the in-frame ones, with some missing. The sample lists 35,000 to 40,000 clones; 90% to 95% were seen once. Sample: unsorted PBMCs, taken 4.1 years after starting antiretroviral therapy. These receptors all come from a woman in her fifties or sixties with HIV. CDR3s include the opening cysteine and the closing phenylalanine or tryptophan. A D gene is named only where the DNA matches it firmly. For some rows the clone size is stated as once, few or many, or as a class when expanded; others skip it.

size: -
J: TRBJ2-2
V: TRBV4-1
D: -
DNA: TGCGCCAGCAGCCAACTCTCGGGACATCTAAACACCGGGGAGCTGTTTTTT
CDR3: CASSQLSGHLNTGELFF

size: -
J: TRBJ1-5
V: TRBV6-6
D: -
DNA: TGTGCCAGCAGGCGAGGGGAGGATCAGCCCCAGCATTTT
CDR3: CASRRGEDQPQHF

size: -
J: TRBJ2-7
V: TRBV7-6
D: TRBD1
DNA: TGTGCCAGCAGCGCCCGGGACAGGGCTTACGAGCAGTACTTC
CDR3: CASSARDRAYEQYF

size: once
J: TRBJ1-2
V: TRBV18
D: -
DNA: TGTGCCAGCTCCGATCAGGGAGGCGCGATCTTGGGCTACACCTTC
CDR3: CASSDQGGAILGYTF

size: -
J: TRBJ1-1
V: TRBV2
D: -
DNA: TGTGCCAGCAGTGAAATCCGGGGAGAGACTGAAGCTTTCTTT
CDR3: CASSEIRGETEAFF

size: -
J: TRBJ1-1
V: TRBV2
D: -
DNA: TGTGCCAGCAGTGGGGGTTTGAACACTGAAGCTTTCTTT
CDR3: CASSGGLNTEAFF

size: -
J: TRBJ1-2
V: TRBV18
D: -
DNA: TGTGCCAGCTCACCACCGGCGGGGGCGCGAACCTATGGCTACACCTTC
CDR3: CASSPPAGARTYGYTF

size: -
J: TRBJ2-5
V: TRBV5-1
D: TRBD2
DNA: TGCGCCAGCAGCCCTGGACTAGCGGGTGGGTACCAAGAGACCCAGTACTTC
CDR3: CASSPGLAGGYQETQYF

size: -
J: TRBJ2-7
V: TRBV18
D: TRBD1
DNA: TGTGCCAGCTCACCGGGACAGGAACAACGGTACGAGCAGTACTTC
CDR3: CASSPGQEQRYEQYF

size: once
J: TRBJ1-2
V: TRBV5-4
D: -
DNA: TGTGCCAGCAGCTTGGGACAGCTTCCGTTCTATGGCTACACCTTC
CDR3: CASSLGQLPFYGYTF

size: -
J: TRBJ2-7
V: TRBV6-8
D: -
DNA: TGTGCCAGCGGCAAATCGGACAGCTCCTACGAGCAGTACTTC
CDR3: CASGKSDSSYEQYF

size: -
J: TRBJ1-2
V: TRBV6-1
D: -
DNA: TGTGCCAGCAGCTTTTCGTTGGATTATGGCTACACCTTC
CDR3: CASSFSLDYGYTF

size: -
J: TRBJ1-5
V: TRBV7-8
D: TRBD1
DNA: TGTGCCAGCAGCTTAAACCCGGGACAGGGAGAACAGCCCCAGCATTTT
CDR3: CASSLNPGQGEQPQHF

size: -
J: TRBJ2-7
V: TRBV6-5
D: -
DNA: TGTGCCAGCAGTTACTCGAATAGGGGAGGCTACGAGCAGTACTTC
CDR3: CASSYSNRGGYEQYF

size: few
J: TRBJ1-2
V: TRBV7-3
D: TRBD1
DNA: TGTGCCAGCAGCTCCGGACAGGGGACGGATGGCTACACCTTC
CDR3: CASSSGQGTDGYTF

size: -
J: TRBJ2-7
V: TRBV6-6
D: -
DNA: TGTGCCAGCAGAGCACAGGGTTCCTACGAGCAGTACTTC
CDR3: CASRAQGSYEQYF

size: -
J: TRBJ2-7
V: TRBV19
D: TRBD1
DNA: TGTGCCAGTACCCATTCAGGGGGCAACGAGCAGTACTTC
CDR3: CASTHSGGNEQYF

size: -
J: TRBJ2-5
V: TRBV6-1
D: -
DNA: TGTGCCAGCGGCTCGAGGGGTCGCCAAGAGACCCAGTACTTC
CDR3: CASGSRGRQETQYF

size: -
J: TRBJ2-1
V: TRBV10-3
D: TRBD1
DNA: TGTGCCATCAGTGAGACACAGGGGAATGAGCAGTTCTTC
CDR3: CAISETQGNEQFF

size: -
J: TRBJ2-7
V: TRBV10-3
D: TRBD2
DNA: TGTGCCATCACCGAAGGGACTACGGGCGAGCAGTACTTC
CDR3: CAITEGTTGEQYF

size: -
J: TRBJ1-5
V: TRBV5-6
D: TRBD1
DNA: TGTGCCAGCAGCGAGACAGGGGGCAATCAGCCCCAGCATTTT
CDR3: CASSETGGNQPQHF

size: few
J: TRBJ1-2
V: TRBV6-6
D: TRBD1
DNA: TGTGCCAGCAGTTACAACAGGGGGGACTATGGCTACACCTTC
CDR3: CASSYNRGDYGYTF

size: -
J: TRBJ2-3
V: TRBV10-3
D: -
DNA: TGTGCCATCATGGGGGTTCAGGGTGGAGACACAGATACGCAGTATTTT
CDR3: CAIMGVQGGDTDTQYF

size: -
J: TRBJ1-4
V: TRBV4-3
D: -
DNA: TGCGCCAGCAGCCAAGACGTTAATACGGGGAATGAAAAACTGTTTTTT
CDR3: CASSQDVNTGNEKLFF

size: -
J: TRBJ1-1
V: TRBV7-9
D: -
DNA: TGTGCCAGCAGCGTACGGGAATGGGAAATTGAAGCTTTCTTT
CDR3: CASSVREWEIEAFF

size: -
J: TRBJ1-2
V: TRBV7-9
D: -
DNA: TGTGCCAGCAGCTTGGATTATCCGGGGGGTGAAGGCTACACCTTC
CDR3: CASSLDYPGGEGYTF

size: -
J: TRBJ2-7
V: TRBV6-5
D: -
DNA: TGTGCCAGCAGTTACTCGCCACGGATCTCCTACGAGCAGTACTTC
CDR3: CASSYSPRISYEQYF

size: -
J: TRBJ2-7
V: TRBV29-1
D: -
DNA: TGCAGCGTTGAAGATCAGGGCGGGGTCGAGCAGTACTTC
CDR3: CSVEDQGGVEQYF

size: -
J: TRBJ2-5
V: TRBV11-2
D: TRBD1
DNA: TGTGCCAGCAGCCCGCGGACAGGGTCGCGGAAAGAGACCCAGTACTTC
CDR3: CASSPRTGSRKETQYF

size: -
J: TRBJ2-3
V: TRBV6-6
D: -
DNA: TGTGCCAGCAGTAATGCCGGGACCCCAGGTCCTCAGTATTTT
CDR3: CASSNAGTPGPQYF

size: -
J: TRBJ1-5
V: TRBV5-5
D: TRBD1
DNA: TGTGCCAGCAGCGCGACAGGGGTAATTCCCCAGCATTTT
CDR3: CASSATGVIPQHF

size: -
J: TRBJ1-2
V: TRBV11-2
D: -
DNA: TGTGCCAGCAGCTTCAGGACCGAACACTATGGCTACACCTTC
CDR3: CASSFRTEHYGYTF

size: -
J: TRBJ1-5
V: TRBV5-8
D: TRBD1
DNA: TGTGCCAGCACGGACAGGGAGAGTTTTCAGCCCCAGCATTTT
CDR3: CASTDRESFQPQHF

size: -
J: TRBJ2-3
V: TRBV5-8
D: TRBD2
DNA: TGTGCCAGCAGCTTGGGGACTAGCGGGGGGCCGACCCGCACAGATACGCAGTATTTT
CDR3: CASSLGTSGGPTRTDTQYF

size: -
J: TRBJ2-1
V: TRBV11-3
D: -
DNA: TGTGCCAGCAGCTTCCGTGGAGGGTTGAGCAATGAGCAGTTCTTC
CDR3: CASSFRGGLSNEQFF

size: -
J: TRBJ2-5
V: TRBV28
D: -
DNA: TGTGCCAGCAGTTACGTGACCAGCCAAGAGACCCAGTACTTC
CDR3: CASSYVTSQETQYF

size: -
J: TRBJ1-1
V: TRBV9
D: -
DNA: TGTGCCAGCAGCGAGACGGGGGAGGAGCGGACTGAAGCTTTCTTT
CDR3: CASSETGEERTEAFF

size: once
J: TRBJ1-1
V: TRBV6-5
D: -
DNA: TGTGCCAGCAGTTACTCTGGGGATATGAACACTGAAGCTTTCTTT
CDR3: CASSYSGDMNTEAFF

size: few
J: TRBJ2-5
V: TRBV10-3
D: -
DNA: TGTGCCATCAGTGAGTCTCAAATGTCGGCCCTGGGGCAAGAGACCCAGTACTTC
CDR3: CAISESQMSALGQETQYF

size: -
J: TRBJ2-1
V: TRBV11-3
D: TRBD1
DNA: TGTGCCAGCAGCTTAGGGGACAGGGCCGACAATGAGCAGTTCTTC
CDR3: CASSLGDRADNEQFF

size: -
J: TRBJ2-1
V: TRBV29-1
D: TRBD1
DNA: TGCAGCGTTGAAGATCGTGACAGGGGGCCCAATGAGCAGTTCTTC
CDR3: CSVEDRDRGPNEQFF

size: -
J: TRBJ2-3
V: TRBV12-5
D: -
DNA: TGTGCTAGTGGTTATCGGTATACAGATACGCAGTATTTT
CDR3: CASGYRYTDTQYF

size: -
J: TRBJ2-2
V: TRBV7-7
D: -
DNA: TGTGCTAGCAGCTTAAATCTGGTCGGCACCGGGGAGCTGTTTTTT
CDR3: CASSLNLVGTGELFF

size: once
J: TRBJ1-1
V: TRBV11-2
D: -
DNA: TGTGCCAGCAGCTTATCGGTTTTGAACACTGAAGCTTTCTTT
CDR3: CASSLSVLNTEAFF

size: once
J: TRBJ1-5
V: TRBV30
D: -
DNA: TGTGCCTGGAGTGTGGGCAGTTATCAGCCCCAGCATTTT
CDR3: CAWSVGSYQPQHF

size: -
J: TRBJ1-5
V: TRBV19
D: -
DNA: TGTGCCAGTAGTATTGCAGTAGAGTCTGATCAGCCCCAGCATTTT
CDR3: CASSIAVESDQPQHF

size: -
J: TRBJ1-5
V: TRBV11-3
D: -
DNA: TGTGCCAGCAGTCTGGACGGAAATCAGCCCCAGCATTTT
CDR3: CASSLDGNQPQHF

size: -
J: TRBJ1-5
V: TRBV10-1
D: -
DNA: TGCGCCAGCAGTGCCGGGGGCAATCAGCCCCAGCATTTT
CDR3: CASSAGGNQPQHF

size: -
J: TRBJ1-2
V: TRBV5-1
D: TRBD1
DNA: TGCGCCAGCTCCACAGGGGGGAATGGCTACACCTTC
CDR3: CASSTGGNGYTF

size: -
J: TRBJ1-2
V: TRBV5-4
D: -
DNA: TGTGCCAGCAGCTCCGGGGGCCCTTATGGCTACACCTTC
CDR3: CASSSGGPYGYTF

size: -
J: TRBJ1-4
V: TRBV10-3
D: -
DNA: TGTGCCATCGGGGGGGCAGGGAAGGCTGAAAAACTGTTTTTT
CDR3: CAIGGAGKAEKLFF

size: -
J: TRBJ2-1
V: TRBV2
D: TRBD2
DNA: TGTGCCAGCAGTGACCCCCCAGCGGGGGGAAACAATGAGCAGTTCTTC
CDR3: CASSDPPAGGNNEQFF

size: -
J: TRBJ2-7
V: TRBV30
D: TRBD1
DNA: TGTGCCTGGAGCCCCCCAGGGGGACCCTACGAGCAGTACTTC
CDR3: CAWSPPGGPYEQYF